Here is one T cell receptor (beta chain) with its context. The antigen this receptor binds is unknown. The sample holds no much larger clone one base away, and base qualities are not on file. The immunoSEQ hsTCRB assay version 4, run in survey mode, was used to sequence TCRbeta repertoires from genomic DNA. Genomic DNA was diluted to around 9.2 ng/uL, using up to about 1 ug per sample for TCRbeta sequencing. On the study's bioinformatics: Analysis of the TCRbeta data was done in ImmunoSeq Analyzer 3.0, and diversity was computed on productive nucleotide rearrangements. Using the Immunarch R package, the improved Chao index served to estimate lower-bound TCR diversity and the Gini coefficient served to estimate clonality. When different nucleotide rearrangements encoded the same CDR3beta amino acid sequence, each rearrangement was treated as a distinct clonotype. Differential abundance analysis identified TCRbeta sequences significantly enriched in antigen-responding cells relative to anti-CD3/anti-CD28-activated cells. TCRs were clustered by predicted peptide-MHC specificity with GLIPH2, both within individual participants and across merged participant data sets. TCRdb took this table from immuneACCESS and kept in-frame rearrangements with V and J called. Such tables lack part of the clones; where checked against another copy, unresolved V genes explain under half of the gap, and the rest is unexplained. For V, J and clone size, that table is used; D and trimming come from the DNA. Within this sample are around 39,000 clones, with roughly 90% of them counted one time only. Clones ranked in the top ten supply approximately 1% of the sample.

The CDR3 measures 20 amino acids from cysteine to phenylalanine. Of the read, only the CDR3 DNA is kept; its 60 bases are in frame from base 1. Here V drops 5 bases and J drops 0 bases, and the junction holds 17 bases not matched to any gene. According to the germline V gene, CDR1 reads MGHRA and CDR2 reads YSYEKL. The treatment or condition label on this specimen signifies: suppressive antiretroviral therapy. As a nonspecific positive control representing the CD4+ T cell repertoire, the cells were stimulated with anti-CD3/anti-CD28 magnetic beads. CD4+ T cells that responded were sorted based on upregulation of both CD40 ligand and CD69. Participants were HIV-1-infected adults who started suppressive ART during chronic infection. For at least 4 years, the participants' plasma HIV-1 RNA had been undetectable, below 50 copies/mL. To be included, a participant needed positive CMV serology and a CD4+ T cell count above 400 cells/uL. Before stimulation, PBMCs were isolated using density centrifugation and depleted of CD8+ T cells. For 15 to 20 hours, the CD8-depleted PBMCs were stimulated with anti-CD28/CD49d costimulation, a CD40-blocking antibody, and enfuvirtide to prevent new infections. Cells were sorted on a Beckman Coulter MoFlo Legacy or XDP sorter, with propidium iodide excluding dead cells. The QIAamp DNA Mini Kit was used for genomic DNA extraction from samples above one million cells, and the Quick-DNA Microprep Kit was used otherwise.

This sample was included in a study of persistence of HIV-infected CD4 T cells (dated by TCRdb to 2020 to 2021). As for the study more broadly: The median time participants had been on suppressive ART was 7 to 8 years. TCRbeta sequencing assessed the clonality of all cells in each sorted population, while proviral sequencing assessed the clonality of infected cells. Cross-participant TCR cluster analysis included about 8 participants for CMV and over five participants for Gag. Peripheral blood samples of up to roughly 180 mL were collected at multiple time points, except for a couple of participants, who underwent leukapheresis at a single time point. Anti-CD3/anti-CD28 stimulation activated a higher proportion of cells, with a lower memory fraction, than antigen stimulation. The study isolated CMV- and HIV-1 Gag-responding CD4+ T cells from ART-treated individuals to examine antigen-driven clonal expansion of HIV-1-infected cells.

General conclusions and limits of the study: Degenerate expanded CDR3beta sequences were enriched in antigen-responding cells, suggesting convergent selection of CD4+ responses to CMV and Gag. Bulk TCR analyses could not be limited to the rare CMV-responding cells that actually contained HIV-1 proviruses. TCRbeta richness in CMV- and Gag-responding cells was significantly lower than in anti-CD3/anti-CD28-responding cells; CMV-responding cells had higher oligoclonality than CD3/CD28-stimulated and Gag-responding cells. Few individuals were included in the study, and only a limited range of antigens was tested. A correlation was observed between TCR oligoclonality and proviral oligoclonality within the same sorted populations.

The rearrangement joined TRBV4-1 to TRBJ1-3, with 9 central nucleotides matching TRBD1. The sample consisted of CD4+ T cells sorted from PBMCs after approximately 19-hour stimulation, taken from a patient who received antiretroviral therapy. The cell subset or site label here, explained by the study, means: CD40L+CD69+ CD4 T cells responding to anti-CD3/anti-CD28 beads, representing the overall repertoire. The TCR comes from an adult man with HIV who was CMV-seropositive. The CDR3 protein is CASSTTSGGQGAFSGNTIYF. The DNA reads TGCGCCAGCAGCACCACGTCCGGGGGACAGGGAGCTTTCTCTGGAAACACCATATATTTT.